These 2 T cell receptor beta chains were all obtained from the same sample, sequenced in a study of blood T cells in healthy people across ages. With a J-beta primer mix and a sample-barcoded 5' primer, a second PCR ran about 7 to 11 cycles. TCRdb itself ran the 5' RACE reads through MiXCR, one entry per CDR3 protein. This repertoire shows about 1,800,000 distinct CDR3 sequences, approximately 30% found once; its top ten account for over 7%. Specimen: blood. These receptors came from a woman aged 25 to 45 in good health.

This clonotype has ten or more counts. The rearrangement links TRBV20-1 to TRBJ2-5, with TRBD1 as a possible D gene (5 bases). The V gene lost 0 bases and the J gene lost 2 bases, with 13 bases spanning the gap. Germline-derived CDR1 and CDR2 are DFQATT and SNEGSKA (reference sequence). The CDR3 is 15 residues long. CDR3 coding DNA: TGCAGTGCTAGAGACTTGACAGATATTCAAGAGACCCAGTACTTC. Translating gives CSARDLTDIQETQYF.

The CDR3, as DNA: TGCGCCAGCAGCGCGACGGGATACAATGAGCAGTTCTTC. Protein product: CASSATGYNEQFF. The chain recombines TRBV5-1 with TRBJ2-1, with TRBD2 as a possible D gene (5 bases). The CDR3 runs to 13 residues. Germline V gene sequence: CDR1 SGHRS, CDR2 YFSETQ. V shed 4 bases and J shed 4 bases, with 9 bases lying between them.